This TCR beta chain was recovered during a study of T cells in Graves' hyperthyroidism and ophthalmopathy. What was amplified from RNA transcripts were TCR beta CDR3 regions. Initially, a first-round RT-PCR of the TCR CDR3 employed the HTBI primer set. TCRdb re-analysed the multiplex PCR reads in MiXCR, keeping a single row per CDR3 protein. The sample has approximately 300,000 distinct CDR3 sequences, about 18% seen once. This CDR3 has 14 residues. Germline CDR1 is SQVTM and CDR2 is ANQGSEA. V lost 1 base and J lost 8, with 17 bases in between. This TCR was sampled from a woman in her fifties or sixties with Graves' ophthalmopathy. The chain uses TRBV29-1 and TRBJ1-2; no reliable D call. The sequencing sample was made of blood. CDR3 sequence: CSVEGEPSLWGYTF. CDR3 coding DNA: TGCAGCGTTGAAGGGGAACCTTCCCTATGGGGCTACACCTTC. The full variable domain, in which reference TRBV29-1 and TRBJ1-2 provide the parts outside the CDR3, is SAVISQKPSRDICQRGTSLTIQCQVDSQVTMMFWYRQQPGQSLTLIATANQGSEATYESGFVIDKFPISRPNLTFSTLTVSNMSPEDSSIYLCSVEGEPSLWGYTFGSGTRLTVV.